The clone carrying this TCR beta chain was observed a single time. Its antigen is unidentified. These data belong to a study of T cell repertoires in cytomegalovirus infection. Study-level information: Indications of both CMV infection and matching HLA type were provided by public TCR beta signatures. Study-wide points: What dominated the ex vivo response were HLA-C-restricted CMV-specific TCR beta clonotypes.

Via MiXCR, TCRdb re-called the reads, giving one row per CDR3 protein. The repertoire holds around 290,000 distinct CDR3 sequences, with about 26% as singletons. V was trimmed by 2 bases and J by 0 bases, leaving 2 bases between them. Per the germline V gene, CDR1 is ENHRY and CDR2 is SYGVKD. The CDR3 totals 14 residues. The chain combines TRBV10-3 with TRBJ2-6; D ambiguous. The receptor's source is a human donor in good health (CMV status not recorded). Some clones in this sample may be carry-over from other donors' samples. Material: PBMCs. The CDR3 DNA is TGTGCCATCAGTGAGAACTCTGGGGCCAACGTCCTGACTTTC. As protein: CAISENSGANVLTF.